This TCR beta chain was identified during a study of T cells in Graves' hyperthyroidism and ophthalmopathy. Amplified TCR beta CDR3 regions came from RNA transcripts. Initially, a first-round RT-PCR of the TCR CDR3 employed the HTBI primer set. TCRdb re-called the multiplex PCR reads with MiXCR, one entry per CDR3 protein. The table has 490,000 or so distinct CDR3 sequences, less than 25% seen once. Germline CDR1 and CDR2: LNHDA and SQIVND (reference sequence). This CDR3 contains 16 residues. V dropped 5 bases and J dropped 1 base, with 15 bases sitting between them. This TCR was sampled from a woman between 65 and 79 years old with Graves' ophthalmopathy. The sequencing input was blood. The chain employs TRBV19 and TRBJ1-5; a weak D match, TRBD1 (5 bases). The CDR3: CASSPIFRGSNQPQHF. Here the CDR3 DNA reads TGTGCCAGTAGTCCTATTTTTCGGGGGAGCAATCAGCCCCAGCATTTT.